These 10 T cell receptor beta chains came from one sample sequenced in a study of shared clonotypes between healthy human individuals. The protocol was immunoSEQ multiplex PCR, while the TCRdb copy is restricted to in-frame clones and leaves out a portion. This table holds hundreds of thousands of clones, around four fifths found once. The source material was memory CD4+ T cells sorted from blood. Subset indicated: CD45RA-negative fraction. The receptors shown here come from a woman younger than 45 in good health.

J is TRBJ1-5 and V is TRBV28; TRBD1 is a possible D gene (6 bases). V lost 6 bases to trimming and J lost 0 bases, with 12 bases between them. CDR1 is MDHEN and CDR2 is SYDVKM in the germline V gene. The CDR3 is 15 residues long. CDR3 sequence reads: CASRRGQYSNQPQHF. In nucleotides, the CDR3 is TGTGCCAGCAGGAGGGGACAATATAGCAATCAGCCCCAGCATTTT.

This clone showed up just once. V gene TRBV5-4 combines with J gene TRBJ2-2, with 7 bases lining up with TRBD2. The CDR3 loop spans 16 amino acids. V dropped 1 base and J dropped 5; count of bases not matched to a gene: 8. From germline, CDR1 is SGHNT and CDR2 YYREEE (reference sequence). Here the CDR3 reads CASSLLGGGPTGELFF. The CDR3 nucleotides read TGTGCCAGCAGCTTGTTGGGGGGAGGGCCGACCGGGGAGCTGTTTTTT.

This clone turned up a few times. The gene calls are TRBV11-2 and TRBJ2-3; 7 bases match TRBD2. The CDR3 covers 17 residues. Unmatched junction bases numbered 7, after V lost 1 base and J lost 0 bases. Germline V gene sequence: CDR1 SGHAT, CDR2 FQNNGV. In DNA form, the CDR3 reads TGTGCCAGCAGCTTAGGGACTAGTCTTAGGAGCACAGATACGCAGTATTTT. Translated, it gives CASSLGTSLRSTDTQYF.

Of note for this clone: Other DNA sequences in the same sample also yield this CDR3. This chain links TRBV20-1 with TRBJ1-5; D is undetermined. Per germline, CDR1 DFQATT and CDR2 SNEGSKA (reference sequence). With 6 bases removed from V and 4 bases from J, the gap between germline ends came to 7 bases. The CDR3 has 11 residues. CDR3 sequence reads: CSASQNQPQHF. The DNA for the CDR3 is TGCAGTGCCTCACAGAATCAGCCCCAGCATTTT.

The chain couples TRBV30 to TRBJ1-1; D not resolved. The ends were cut back, 4 bases at V and 5 bases at J, with 23 bases in the middle. Germline V gene lookup returns CDR1 GTSNPN and CDR2 SVGIG (reference sequence). This CDR3 has 16 residues. The CDR3, as DNA: TGTGCCTGGAAACTTCGAGGAGGCAATTCATTAACTGAAGCTTTCTTT. Protein: CAWKLRGGNSLTEAFF.

Worth noting for this clone: Other nucleotide sequences in the sample specify the same CDR3. The chain recombines TRBV25-1 with TRBJ1-1, with no clear D. The CDR3 loop spans 13 amino acids. Trimming shortened V by 6 bases and J by 1 base, and 9 bases separated the two germline ends. Germline V gene lookup returns CDR1 MGHDK and CDR2 SYGVNS. The CDR3 loop is CASSPAPNTEAFF. The DNA of the CDR3 is TGTGCCAGCAGCCCGGCCCCGAACACTGAAGCTTTCTTT.

The CDR3 bases are TGTGCCAGCAGCAATGTGGGGATCAACGAGCAGTACTTC. Its translation: CASSNVGINEQYF. The chain recombines TRBV11-2 with TRBJ2-7; no clear D. Germline CDR1 reads SGHAT; CDR2 reads FQNNGV. With 5 bases removed from V and 5 bases from J, the gap between germline ends came to 13 bases. The CDR3 has 13 residues. The full variable domain, completed using reference TRBV11-2 and TRBJ2-7, is EAGVAQSPRYKIIEKRQSVAFWCNPISGHATLYWYQQILGQGPKLLIQFQNNGVVDDSQLPKDRFSAERLKGVDSTLKIQPAKLEDSAVYLCASSNVGINEQYFGPGTRLTVT.

The chain carries TRBV29-1 and TRBJ1-4; 7 nucleotides agree with TRBD1. The V and J ends lost 5 bases and 7 bases, in that order; junction bases with no gene match: 10. CDR3 size: 14 residues. Germline CDR1 and CDR2: SQVTM and ANQGSEA. The CDR3 nucleotides read TGCAGCGTTTTTAGTCCAGGGGGTCGTGAAAAACTGTTTTTT. It codes for CSVFSPGGREKLFF.

This rearrangement joins TRBV4-2 to TRBJ1-3; no clear D gene. CDR3 length equals 16 residues. Trimming removed 0 bases from V and 0 bases from J, with 9 bases in between. Per the germline V gene, CDR1 is LGHNA and CDR2 is YNFKEQ. The CDR3 here is CASSQDTAYSGNTIYF. DNA of the CDR3: TGTGCCAGCAGCCAAGATACGGCATACTCTGGAAACACCATATATTTT.

This clone was observed once. DNA of the CDR3: TGCGCCAGCAGCTTGGGAGAGAGCTATGGCTACACCTTC. It is translated as CASSLGESYGYTF. V is TRBV5-1 and J is TRBJ1-2; D remains ambiguous. Trimming left V 0 bases short and J 4 bases short, with 7 bases between. The CDR3 runs to 13 residues. Germline CDR1 is SGHRS and CDR2 is YFSETQ.